The clone carrying this T cell receptor beta chain has just a few counts. No antigen is known for it. The data are from a study of vaccination and CD4 T cells after COVID-19. On the study more broadly: Overlapping spike peptides from SARS-CoV-2, HCoV-NL63, HCoV-OC43 and HCoV-229E served to stimulate the cells. General observations from the study: Recorded median SARS-CoV-2-reactive clonotype numbers increased from 21 to 38 without reaching significance.

Treatment of the sample: roughly 10-day PBMC culture with coronavirus spike peptide pools or control peptides (ViraFEST assay). Expanded clonotypes were found by TCR sequencing after peptide-pool stimulation (ViraFEST). This CDR3 is 13 amino acids long. The germline V gene has CDR1 SGHDT and CDR2 YYEEEE. V was trimmed by 2 bases and J by 8 bases, leaving 13 bases between them. The Oncomine TCR Beta short-read assay was applied to DNA of cultured CD4+ T cells. TCRdb re-analysed the PCR reads in MiXCR, keeping a single row per CDR3 protein. The sample includes about 25,000 distinct CDR3 sequences, 35% to 55% of them seen just once.

The gene calls are TRBV5-6 and TRBJ1-1; D gene uncertain. The sample consisted of CD4+ T cells from blood, cultured in vitro. The source is a human donor who had recovered from COVID-19. CDR3 amino acids: CASSFARSTEAFF. The CDR3, as DNA: TGTGCCAGCAGCTTCGCCCGATCCACGGAAGCTTTCTTT.